This TCR beta chain originates from a study of beta chain features in type 1 diabetes. Study observations and caveats: Shorter templates might be favored by PCR, equally in patients and controls. VDJ junctions from patients with type 1 diabetes contained fewer insertions and more deletions. Patients with Type 1 diabetes showed moderately but significantly shorter TCRB CDR3s in all four CD4+ subsets.

The CDR3 consists of 16 residues. V was clipped by 0 bases and J by 4 bases; unmatched bases: 3. Per germline, CDR1 MNHNY and CDR2 SVGAGI (reference sequence). One heparinised draw, averaging roughly 0.12 L, was taken per donor. Without exception, sorted populations had purity beyond 98%. Expressed TCRB transcripts were sequenced because the entire RNA isolate underwent reverse transcription. The method was immunoSEQ multiplex PCR; TCRdb's version includes in-frame clones alone and lacks a portion of them. Found here are 500,000 to 650,000 clones, roughly 12% of them singletons; the top ten hold around 0.12%. Comment on this clone: What it recognizes is unknown.

Sequencing was performed on naive CD4+ T cells from blood. The rearrangement links TRBV6-6 to TRBJ2-2; 9 bases map to TRBD1. The clonotype comes from a man aged 30-40 years with type 1 diabetes. The CDR3 loop reads CASSYSMGQGTGELFF. CDR3 bases: TGTGCCAGCAGTTACTCGATGGGACAGGGCACCGGGGAGCTGTTTTTT.